The 31 T cell receptor beta chains in this list originate from one sample, sequenced in a study of T cell responses to AZD1222 COVID-19 vaccine. The protocol was immunoSEQ multiplex PCR, while the TCRdb copy is restricted to in-frame clones and leaves out a portion. This sample has approximately 120,000 clones, with roughly 90% found just once. Sequenced material: peripheral blood, taken on day 0 of AZD1222 vaccination. These receptors all come from an adult in good health.

This chain joins TRBV7-9 and TRBJ1-2; the D gene is possibly TRBD1 (5 bases). V was trimmed by 2 bases and J by 4 bases, leaving 20 bases between them. The CDR3 has 17 residues. Germline assignment: CDR1 SEHNR and CDR2 FQNEAQ (reference sequence). This CDR3 is CASSLRPSQGKGYGYTF. In DNA, the CDR3 is TGTGCCAGCAGCTTAAGGCCAAGTCAGGGAAAAGGCTATGGCTACACCTTC.

The rearrangement joins TRBV27 to TRBJ1-4; tentatively, D is TRBD1 (6 bases). The CDR3 sequence is 13 residues long. V lost 6 bases and J 7 bases, leaving 12 bases between the germline ends. CDR1 MNHEY and CDR2 SMNVEV come from the germline V gene (reference sequence). CDR3 sequence (DNA): TGTGCCAGCAGGCGGTGGGGGGCTGAAAAACTGTTTTTT. Translating gives CASRRWGAEKLFF. Drawing the rest from reference TRBV27 and TRBJ1-4, the complete variable domain is EAQVTQNPRYLITVTGKKLTVTCSQNMNHEYMSWYRQDPGLGLRQIYYSMNVEVTDKGDVPEGYKVSRKEKRNFPLILESPSPNQTSLYFCASRRWGAEKLFFGSGTQLSVL.

The chain joins TRBV18 to TRBJ2-3; D may match TRBD1 or TRBD2 (5 bases each). Germline-derived CDR1 and CDR2 are KGHSH and LQKENI. This CDR3 has 15 residues. Between the trimmed V and J ends, which lost 6 bases and 0 bases, there was a span of 13 bases. The CDR3 reads CASSRDPSSTDTQYF. The CDR3 region has the DNA TGTGCCAGCTCTCGGGACCCATCTAGCACAGATACGCAGTATTTT.

This chain joins TRBV29-1 and TRBJ2-5, with a possible D match to TRBD2 (5 bases). In germline, CDR1 is SQVTM, CDR2 ANQGSEA. V was trimmed by 5 bases and J by 5 bases, leaving 12 bases between them. The CDR3 contains 12 residues. The CDR3 nucleotides are TGCAGCGTTATATTGACGGGGGAGACCCAGTACTTC. This codes for CSVILTGETQYF.

V is TRBV6-4 and J is TRBJ2-2; possible D gene TRBD2, 6 bases. Trimming pared 3 bases from V and 3 bases from J, leaving 8 bases between. This CDR3 is built from 14 residues. Looked up from germline, CDR1 is MRHNA and CDR2 is SNTAGT. This CDR3 reads CASSEEGYTGELFF. For the CDR3, the DNA is TGTGCCAGCAGTGAGGAGGGTTACACCGGGGAGCTGTTTTTT.

This clone came up once. The rearrangement links TRBV7-6 to TRBJ2-3; no firm D call. Trimming took off 4 bases at V and 3 bases at J, with 5 bases between the two ends. The CDR3 covers 12 residues. Germline values: CDR1 SGHVS, CDR2 FNYEAQ. Here the CDR3 reads CASSWSTDTQYF. CDR3 DNA: TGTGCCAGCAGCTGGAGTACAGATACGCAGTATTTT.

The genes are TRBV7-9 and TRBJ2-2; possible D gene TRBD1, 6 bases. V lost 5 bases and J 1 base, leaving 11 bases between the germline ends. Germline V gene sequence: CDR1 SEHNR, CDR2 FQNEAQ (reference sequence). The CDR3 loop spans 15 amino acids. The CDR3 bases are TGTGCCAGCAGCCCGCGACAGGAGAACACCGGGGAGCTGTTTTTT. This gives the protein CASSPRQENTGELFF.

The chain links TRBV18 to TRBJ1-5; TRBD1 aligns across 12 bases. The CDR3 has 17 amino acids. V dropped 2 bases and J dropped 7; count of bases not matched to a gene: 9. Looked up from germline, CDR1 is KGHSH and CDR2 is LQKENI. CDR3 bases: TGTGCCAGCTCACCAAGTTCCCGGGACAGGGGGCGGCAGCCCCAGCATTTT. This translates into CASSPSSRDRGRQPQHF. Full variable domain (rest looked up from reference TRBV18 and TRBJ1-5): NAGVMQNPRHLVRRRGQEARLRCSPMKGHSHVYWYRQLPEEGLKFMVYLQKENIIDESGMPKERFSAEFPKEGPSILRIQQVVRGDSAAYFCASSPSSRDRGRQPQHFGDGTRLSIL.

This clone was counted a single time. The gene calls are TRBV5-1 and TRBJ2-1, with a possible D match to TRBD2 (6 bases). Trimming took 4 bases from V and 0 from J, leaving 14 bases between them. Germline assignment: CDR1 SGHRS and CDR2 YFSETQ. The CDR3 loop spans 16 amino acids. CDR3 bases: TGCGCCAGCAGCCCTGGTACCGGGAGCTCCTACAATGAGCAGTTCTTC. Translation: CASSPGTGSSYNEQFF.

The rearrangement joins TRBV11-3 to TRBJ1-2; D ambiguous. The length of the CDR3 is 13 residues. V lost 3 bases to trimming and J lost 7 bases, with 12 bases between them. The germline CDR1 and CDR2 sequences are SGHNT and YENEEA. CDR3: CASSFGRDGGYTF. CDR3 in DNA: TGTGCCAGCAGCTTTGGAAGGGATGGTGGCTACACCTTC.

The rearrangement joins TRBV5-1 to TRBJ2-2; 8 bases agree with TRBD1. Trimming took 2 bases from V and 6 from J; bases not matched to a gene: 6. This CDR3 has 15 residues. Germline V gives CDR1 SGHRS, CDR2 YFSETQ. In DNA form, the CDR3 reads TGCGCCAGCAGCTTACAGGGGGTTTTTCCCGGGGAGCTGTTTTTT. This translates into CASSLQGVFPGELFF. Filled out from reference TRBV5-1 and TRBJ2-2, the complete variable domain reads KAGVTQTPRYLIKTRGQQVTLSCSPISGHRSVSWYQQTPGQGLQFLFEYFSETQRNKGNFPGRFSGRQFSNSRSEMNVSTLELGDSALYLCASSLQGVFPGELFFGEGSRLTVL.

The chain is built from TRBV27 and TRBJ2-3, with a weak D call TRBD1 (5 bases). This CDR3 has 15 amino acids. V dropped 2 bases and J dropped 0 bases, with 9 bases sitting between them. Germline assignment: CDR1 MNHEY and CDR2 SMNVEV (reference sequence). CDR3: CASSLRAGSTDTQYF. As DNA, the CDR3 is TGTGCCAGCAGTTTAAGGGCAGGGAGCACAGATACGCAGTATTTT.

J is TRBJ1-1 and V is TRBV6-5; 7 bases map to TRBD1. This CDR3 has 15 amino acids. Germline trimming cut 8 bases from V and 5 bases from J; bases unmatched to any gene: 14. Germline values: CDR1 MNHEY, CDR2 SVGAGI. The DNA for the CDR3 is TGTGCCAGCTTGTCATCGGGACAGTCTAAAACTGAAGCTTTCTTT. Residues: CASLSSGQSKTEAFF.

The chain recombines TRBV12-3 or TRBV12-4 with TRBJ2-2, with a possible D match to TRBD2 (6 bases). With 6 bases removed from V and 6 bases from J, the gap between germline ends came to 11 bases. CDR3 size: 13 residues. CDR3 in DNA: TGTGCCAGCAGGCTCAGGGAGGCCGGGGAGCTGTTTTTT. Translating it yields CASRLREAGELFF.

The J gene is TRBJ2-1, the V gene TRBV5-4; D is perhaps TRBD1 (7 bases). The CDR3 is made up of 16 amino acids. Germline V CDR1 and CDR2: SGHNT, YYREEE (reference sequence). Trimming left V 3 bases short and J 3 bases short, with 16 bases between. The CDR3 DNA is TGTGCCAGCAGCTCCCAGCGACAGGGACTCTACAATGAGCAGTTCTTC. As protein: CASSSQRQGLYNEQFF.

This rearrangement joins TRBV19 to TRBJ1-5; D is unresolved. The CDR3 sequence is 15 residues long. CDR1 is LNHDA and CDR2 is SQIVND in the germline V gene (reference sequence). V was clipped by 2 bases and J by 4 bases, with 12 bases between them. As DNA, the CDR3 is TGTGCCAGTAGTATATTGGTGGGAAGTAATCAGCCCCAGCATTTT. It is translated as CASSILVGSNQPQHF.

A single count supports this clone. The genes are TRBV30 and TRBJ2-2, with 14 positions matching TRBD2. From germline, CDR1 is GTSNPN and CDR2 SVGIG (reference sequence). J gave up 1 base and V 2 bases, and 9 bases lay outside the gene matches. The length of the CDR3 is 19 residues. This chain's CDR3 is CAWSPPGLAGAMNTGELFF. The CDR3, as DNA: TGTGCCTGGAGTCCACCGGGACTAGCGGGGGCTATGAACACCGGGGAGCTGTTTTTT.

This chain links TRBV4-1 with TRBJ1-2, with TRBD1 matching over 7 bases. The V gene's germline CDR1 is MGHRA and CDR2 YSYEKL. V trimming: 0 bases; J trimming: 6 bases; junction bases outside the gene matches: 13. This CDR3 is built from 17 residues. CDR3: CASSQERGRGPPDGYTF. The DNA for the CDR3 is TGCGCCAGCAGCCAAGAGCGGGGGAGGGGGCCACCGGATGGCTACACCTTC.

The gene calls are TRBV11-3 and TRBJ1-1, with D unclear. The germline V and J ends were trimmed by 5 bases and 1 base, with 11 bases remaining between them. Germline CDR1 and CDR2: SGHNT and YENEEA. The CDR3 runs to 14 residues. Here the CDR3 DNA reads TGTGCCAGCAGCGCTAGGTCACAGAACACTGAAGCTTTCTTT. Protein product: CASSARSQNTEAFF.

The chain combines TRBV18 with TRBJ2-7, with D unclear. The V gene's germline CDR1 is KGHSH and CDR2 LQKENI. The CDR3 totals 14 residues. Trimming shortened V by 4 bases and J by 0 bases, and 10 bases separated the two germline ends. CDR3 amino acids: CASSRQDLSYEQYF. In DNA, the CDR3 is TGTGCCAGCTCACGACAAGACCTCTCCTACGAGCAGTACTTC.

The genes are TRBV19 and TRBJ1-5; D not certain. CDR3 length equals 14 residues. The germline V and J ends were trimmed by 7 bases and 0 bases, with 10 bases remaining between them. Germline V CDR1 and CDR2: LNHDA, SQIVND (reference sequence). CDR3: CASNVEYSNQPQHF. The CDR3 nucleotides are TGTGCCAGTAATGTTGAATATAGCAATCAGCCCCAGCATTTT.

The chain links TRBV19 to TRBJ1-4, with 8 bases matching TRBD1. This CDR3 spans 17 amino acids. Trimming took 3 bases from V and 8 from J; bases not matched to a gene: 14. Germline V gene sequence: CDR1 LNHDA, CDR2 SQIVND (reference sequence). The CDR3: CASSMPGQAFPREKLFF. The DNA of the CDR3 is TGTGCCAGTAGTATGCCGGGACAGGCCTTCCCCCGAGAAAAACTGTTTTTT.

V is TRBV5-4 and J is TRBJ1-3, with D unresolved. Deletions cut 4 bases from V and 0 bases from J, with 11 bases between. CDR1 SGHNT and CDR2 YYREEE come from the germline V gene (reference sequence). This CDR3 has 15 residues. The CDR3 sequence: CASSSGLASGNTIYF. The CDR3 DNA sequence: TGTGCCAGCAGCAGCGGCCTAGCCTCTGGAAACACCATATATTTT.

V gene TRBV19 combines with J gene TRBJ1-5; the match to TRBD1 covers 8 bases. The CDR3 contains 17 residues. Trimming cost V 3 bases and J 4 bases; bases outside gene matches: 11. The germline V gene encodes CDR1 LNHDA and CDR2 SQIVND (reference sequence). This CDR3 reads CASSIRGTGGSNQPQHF. In DNA form, the CDR3 reads TGTGCCAGTAGTATTAGGGGCACAGGGGGAAGTAATCAGCCCCAGCATTTT.

V and J are TRBV18 and TRBJ2-1; 8 positions agree with TRBD1. This CDR3 contains 15 residues. Germline V lookup: CDR1 KGHSH, CDR2 LQKENI. After removal of 2 bases from V and 4 bases from J, the junction contained 4 bases not matched to a gene. The CDR3 bases are TGTGCCAGCTCACCATCACAGGGGGTTTACAATGAGCAGTTCTTC. Its translation is CASSPSQGVYNEQFF.

The chain couples TRBV15 to TRBJ2-7, with 9 bases aligning to TRBD1. V gave up 5 bases and J gave up 5 bases; unmatched junction bases: 10. This CDR3 is 15 amino acids long. Germline loops: CDR1 LNHNV, CDR2 YYDKDF (reference sequence). The CDR3 loop reads CATSVQDRGFHEQYF. CDR3 nucleotide sequence: TGTGCCACCAGCGTCCAGGACAGGGGTTTCCACGAGCAGTACTTC.

This clone was picked up one time. CDR3 sequence: CASRVQVVNTEAFF. CDR3 DNA sequence: TGTGCCAGCAGGGTTCAGGTTGTGAACACTGAAGCTTTCTTT. The V gene is TRBV28, the J gene TRBJ1-1; no clear D. The CDR3 totals 14 residues. Germline lookup yields CDR1 MDHEN and CDR2 SYDVKM. Between the trimmed V and J ends, which lost 6 bases and 0 bases, there was a span of 11 bases.

This chain uses TRBV5-5 with TRBJ1-1; possibly TRBD1 for D (5 bases). The CDR3 is 15 residues long. V dropped 2 bases and J dropped 1 base, with 12 bases sitting between them. Germline loops: CDR1 SGHKS, CDR2 YYEKEE (reference sequence). The chain's CDR3 is CASSFTGDANTEAFF. CDR3 DNA sequence: TGTGCCAGCAGCTTTACGGGGGATGCGAACACTGAAGCTTTCTTT.

On this clone: The sample carries other DNA sequences with the same CDR3. This rearrangement joins TRBV5-1 to TRBJ2-3, with 9 bases aligning to TRBD2. This CDR3 contains 16 residues. J lost 0 bases, V lost 1 base, and 3 bases had no gene match. From germline, CDR1 is SGHRS and CDR2 YFSETQ. As DNA, the CDR3 is TGCGCCAGCAGCTTGCCTACTAGCGGGAGCACAGATACGCAGTATTTT. Translating it yields CASSLPTSGSTDTQYF.

The V gene is TRBV2, the J gene TRBJ1-5; D is ambiguous. This CDR3 is 13 amino acids long. The germline V and J ends were trimmed by 7 bases and 0 bases, with 7 bases remaining between them. Looked up from germline, CDR1 is SNHLY and CDR2 is FYNNEI. The CDR3 protein is CASNFYSNQPQHF. The CDR3 DNA follows: TGTGCCAGCAACTTCTATAGCAATCAGCCCCAGCATTTT.

V is TRBV11-3 and J is TRBJ2-2; unclear D gene. Trimming took off 6 bases at V and 6 bases at J, with 11 bases between the two ends. The germline CDR1 and CDR2 sequences are SGHNT and YENEEA. CDR3 length: 13 amino acids. CDR3 protein: CASSPSGPGELFF. The CDR3 region has the DNA TGTGCCAGCAGTCCTTCAGGCCCCGGGGAGCTGTTTTTT.